Presented here are 16 T cell receptor beta chains from one specimen sequenced in a study of human T cells and chemical hapten exposure. Time point in this sample: patch test 2, 6 weeks after DPC sensitization. The treatment denotes: therapeutic diphenylcyclopropenone sensitization with weekly scalp DPC. Using its own MiXCR run on the RACE reads, TCRdb lists one record per CDR3 protein. The sample has about 80,000 distinct CDR3 sequences, 10% seen once. The sequencing here drew on whole blood, taken in connection with sensitization to the hapten diphenylcyclopropenone (DPC). These receptors all stem from a woman aged 30 to 39 with alopecia areata. Some clones in this sample may be carry-over from other donors' samples.

This clonotype has a handful of counts. This chain uses TRBV29-1 with TRBJ2-5, with 9 bases lining up with TRBD2. V lost 7 bases to trimming and J lost 4 bases; unmatched junction nucleotides: 13. CDR1 and CDR2 (germline): SQVTM, ANQGSEA. This CDR3 is 15 amino acids long. CDR3 residues: CSAQRGSGGPETQYF. The CDR3 region has the DNA TGCAGCGCCCAGAGGGGTAGCGGGGGACCAGAGACCCAGTACTTC.

There are a few counts of this clonotype. The V call is TRBV27, the J call TRBJ1-2; 7 bases fit TRBD1. With V trimmed by 5 bases and J by 8 bases, 11 bases remained unmatched. The CDR3 sequence is 14 residues long. Germline CDR1 and CDR2: MNHEY and SMNVEV (reference sequence). CDR3 sequence (DNA): TGTGCCAGCAGTGCCCAGGGGGGGGCATGGGGCTACACCTTC. Amino acids: CASSAQGGAWGYTF.

Ten or more counts support this clonotype. The chain has TRBV20-1 and TRBJ2-7, with TRBD1 matching 7 bases. After removal of 6 bases from V and 0 bases from J, the junction contained 11 bases not matched to a gene. The CDR3 is 15 residues long. Looked up from germline, CDR1 is DFQATT and CDR2 is SNEGSKA (reference sequence). CDR3 amino acids: CSANKPGTDSYEQYF. CDR3 DNA: TGCAGTGCAAATAAACCCGGGACAGACTCCTACGAGCAGTACTTC.

This clonotype appeared many times. V usage is TRBV10-3 and J usage is TRBJ2-1; 9 nucleotides line up with TRBD1. The CDR3 spans 13 residues. Trimming at V came to 8 bases and at J to 2 bases, leaving 1 base not matched to a gene. Germline V gene lookup returns CDR1 ENHRY and CDR2 SYGVKD. The chain's CDR3 is CAIGDRAYNEQFF. The CDR3 DNA sequence: TGTGCCATCGGGGACAGGGCCTACAATGAGCAGTTCTTC.

In its sample, this clonotype was seen many times. The chain uses TRBV28 and TRBJ2-7; the match to TRBD1 covers 9 bases. V trimming: 6 bases; J trimming: 5 bases; junction bases outside the gene matches: 14. The germline V gene has CDR1 MDHEN and CDR2 SYDVKM. The CDR3 is 16 residues long. This CDR3 is CASSIMLGTGNHEQYF. In DNA form, the CDR3 reads TGTGCCAGCAGCATCATGTTGGGGACAGGGAACCACGAGCAGTACTTC.

This clonotype was picked up many times. This chain links TRBV7-3 with TRBJ2-3; D is uncertain. V lost 1 base, J lost 1 base, and 6 bases lay in between. The CDR3 is 14 amino acids. CDR1 SGHTA and CDR2 FQGTGA come from the germline V gene. The CDR3 coding sequence is TGTGCCAGCAGCTTAATGGGCGGCACAGATACGCAGTATTTT. Protein: CASSLMGGTDTQYF.

This clonotype was seen many times. The J gene is TRBJ2-7, the V gene TRBV6-1; 8 bases align to TRBD2. CDR3 size: 18 residues. Unmatched junction bases numbered 20, after V lost 7 bases and J lost 3 bases. CDR1 is MNHNS and CDR2 is SASEGT in the germline V gene. In DNA, the CDR3 is TGTGCCAGCACAGCCTTAGCGGGGCATTCCCCGGGTAGCTACGAGCAGTACTTC. Encoded protein: CASTALAGHSPGSYEQYF.

This clonotype was found a few times. The rearrangement links TRBV29-1 to TRBJ1-2; possibly TRBD1 for D (5 bases). Looked up from germline, CDR1 is SQVTM and CDR2 is ANQGSEA. Trimming shortened V by 6 bases and J by 7 bases, and 15 bases separated the two germline ends. The CDR3 consists of 12 residues. CDR3: CSVDSGRFGYTF. The CDR3 DNA reads TGCAGCGTAGACTCAGGGAGATTTGGCTACACCTTC.

This clonotype was detected ten times or more. The chain has TRBV10-3 and TRBJ1-1; no clear D. The CDR3 is made up of 13 amino acids. Trimming took off 2 bases at V and 3 bases at J, with 7 bases between the two ends. Germline CDR1 and CDR2: ENHRY and SYGVKD. CDR3 DNA sequence: TGTGCCATCAGTGAGAGATGGGACACTGAAGCTTTCTTT. Protein: CAISERWDTEAFF.

This clonotype was observed at least ten times. The chain joins TRBV20-1 to TRBJ2-3; 8 nucleotides align to TRBD2. The CDR3 loop spans 16 amino acids. Trimming at V came to 6 bases and at J to 2 bases, leaving 13 bases not matched to a gene. The V gene's germline CDR1 is DFQATT and CDR2 SNEGSKA (reference sequence). This CDR3 reads CSAEGVLAASTDTQYF. CDR3 in DNA: TGCAGTGCCGAGGGGGTACTAGCGGCCTCCACAGATACGCAGTATTTT.

In this sample, this clonotype turned up many times. The rearrangement uses TRBV11-2 and TRBJ1-1; TRBD1 aligns across 9 bases. J lost 5 bases, V lost 5 bases, and 12 bases had no gene match. This CDR3 comprises 16 residues. Germline V CDR1 and CDR2: SGHAT, FQNNGV. CDR3 in DNA: TGTGCCAGCAGCCAAGGACAGGGGAGAAGGGGAACTGAAGCTTTCTTT. This codes for CASSQGQGRRGTEAFF.

V and J are TRBV7-9 and TRBJ2-7, with D perhaps TRBD2 (5 bases). Trimming stripped 1 base from V and 5 bases from J, with 6 bases between. Germline-derived CDR1 and CDR2 are SEHNR and FQNEAQ (reference sequence). This CDR3 contains 12 residues. CDR3 DNA: TGTGCCAGCAGCTTAGGGGAGCACGAGCAGTACTTC. It yields the protein CASSLGEHEQYF.

This clonotype was seen at least ten times. V is TRBV3-1 and J is TRBJ1-2; the match to TRBD1 covers 7 bases. V lost 1 base, J lost 7 bases, and 9 bases stayed unmatched. Germline CDR1 reads LGHDT; CDR2 reads YNNKEL (reference sequence). This CDR3 spans 15 amino acids. CDR3 bases: TGTGCCAGCAGCCAAGTCCGAACAGGGGTTAGTGGCTACACCTTC. This gives the protein CASSQVRTGVSGYTF.

This clonotype was counted a few times. This chain joins TRBV30 and TRBJ2-7; possibly TRBD1 or TRBD2 for D (5 bases each). CDR1 GTSNPN and CDR2 SVGIG come from the germline V gene (reference sequence). There are 12 residues in the CDR3. V lost 5 bases and J lost 6, with 14 bases in between. The chain's CDR3 is CAWDQGEGEQYF. The CDR3 nucleotides read TGTGCCTGGGACCAGGGAGAGGGCGAGCAGTACTTC.

This clonotype was recorded at least ten times. The chain joins TRBV29-1 to TRBJ2-3; tentative D call: TRBD2 (6 bases). CDR1 is SQVTM, CDR2 ANQGSEA, per germline. CDR3 length equals 13 residues. V lost 7 bases and J lost 2, with 13 bases in between. CDR3: CSASGTHTDTQYF. The CDR3 DNA is TGCAGCGCGTCCGGGACTCACACAGATACGCAGTATTTT.

This clonotype showed up just a few times. CDR3 sequence (DNA): TGTGCCATCAGAACCCCGGAGGGCGTCAATGAGCAGTTCTTC. Translation: CAIRTPEGVNEQFF. The chain uses TRBV10-3 and TRBJ2-1, with D perhaps matching TRBD2 (6 bases). The CDR3 length is 14 residues. Germline CDR1 is ENHRY and CDR2 is SYGVKD. Trimming took 6 bases from V and 6 from J, leaving 15 bases between them.